This T cell receptor (beta chain) appears in the sequencing data of a study of shared T cell receptors in the human thymus (dated by TCRdb to the early 2020s). General notes on the study: The study examined how self-reactive, shared T-cell receptor alpha chains are generated in the human thymus.

V is cut by 0 bases and J by 6 bases, and the space between the germline ends is 14 bases. The CDR3 measures 15 amino acids from cysteine to phenylalanine. Only CDR3 DNA remains: 45 bases, in frame from the first base. CDR1 and CDR2, looked up from the germline V gene, are MNHEY and SVGAGI. The method was the immunoSEQ multiplex PCR assay. TCRdb holds this immuneACCESS table with in-frame rearrangements only. Some clones are missing; in checked studies, unresolved V genes explain under half, and the rest has no known cause. The sample yields 540,000 or so clones; around three quarters were counted once. The ten largest clones add up to about 0.013% of the sample. In the case of this clone: The antigen this receptor binds is unknown. It has no much larger one-base neighbor in the sample; base qualities were not kept.

These data also featured in a second study, about human thymus T cells. The second publication reports: The donors were immunologically healthy infants in Finland who had open corrective cardiac surgery for congenital heart defects. The thymus tissue came from surgical resects taken out during corrective cardiac surgery. V and J gene segment usage appeared biased in both thymic and peripheral blood repertoires. Highly overlapping thymic TCR repertoires among unrelated individuals were reported in the related research. The study described the TCR alpha and beta repertoires in under 10 infant thymus samples and a few matching peripheral blood samples. Donor ages ranging from 7 to 244 days were recorded, and six or seven male and two female infants were included in the cohort. Thymocytes were mechanically released from the tissue and were stored as pellets of 10-30 million cells at -70 degrees C. A QIAsymphony instrument was used to extract genomic DNA from the frozen cell pellets. Using the immunoSEQ multiplex PCR assay, the TCRB and TCRAD loci were amplified from a standardized quantity of quality-controlled genomic DNA. The V(D)J region was spanned by amplicons of a length sufficient to cover the CDR3 and to identify V and J genes. The commercial immunoSEQ service was used to sequence amplicons on an Illumina platform. Primer bias and sequencing errors were corrected as previously described, and TCRAD and TCRB were defined on the basis of the IMGT database. Analysis of the repertoires was done with immunoSEQ Analyzer 3.0 and VDJTools and included basic statistics, V/J segment usage, diversity estimates, rarefaction and pairwise overlap. Diversity was estimated using the Chao1, ChaoE, Efron-Thisted, Shannon and inverse Simpson indices, and was also estimated on datasets down-sampled to the size of the smallest sample. For repertoire overlap, CDR3 nucleotide sequence, V gene and J gene had to match strictly, and clustering was done by Jaccard-based multidimensional scaling. On average, thymus samples gave 650,000 to 1,000,000 unique TCRB clonotypes, whereas blood samples gave roughly 84,000.

This clonotype originated in a boy in the first two years of life with a congenital heart defect. Donor details come from another sample of the same person, matched by shared clones. The material sequenced was thymocytes. The chain was built from TRBV6-5 and TRBJ1-2, and TRBD1 may be the D gene, going by 6 matching bases. The bases are TGTGCCAGCAGTTACTCGGTCCAGGGGCCTCATGGCTACACCTTC. This encodes CASSYSVQGPHGYTF.